Below are 20 T cell receptor beta chains sequenced from a single sample in a study of T cells in Graves' hyperthyroidism and ophthalmopathy. Amplified TCR beta CDR3 regions derived from RNA transcripts. First-round RT-PCR with HTBI primers amplified the TCR CDR3 region. TCRdb used MiXCR to reprocess the multiplex PCR reads, holding one entry per CDR3 protein. Altogether about 290,000 distinct CDR3 sequences are present, less than 15% being singletons, with the ten largest covering roughly 7.5%. Sequenced input: blood. The receptor set was obtained from a woman in her 30s with Graves' hyperthyroidism that later progressed to Graves' ophthalmopathy.

This clonotype was detected many times. The chain links TRBV30 to TRBJ2-7; 9 bases are a match to TRBD1. The junction had 8 bases not matched to a gene; V was cut back by 0 bases and J by 5 bases. Germline V CDR1 and CDR2: GTSNPN, SVGIG (reference sequence). The CDR3 runs 15 residues. The CDR3, as DNA: TGTGCCTGGAGTGTAACCGGGACAGGGTATGACGAGCAGTACTTC. It is translated as CAWSVTGTGYDEQYF.

This clonotype has more than one count but fewer than ten. This sequence joins TRBV4-1 and TRBJ2-1; D gene ambiguous. With 0 bases removed from V and 9 bases from J, the gap between germline ends came to 6 bases. Germline loops: CDR1 MGHRA, CDR2 YSYEKL. This CDR3 contains 12 residues. The CDR3 region is CASSQDEFEQFF. The DNA for the CDR3 is TGCGCCAGCAGCCAAGACGAGTTTGAGCAGTTCTTC.

The sample holds many counts of this clonotype. The rearrangement uses TRBV4-3 and TRBJ1-4; 7 bases map to TRBD1. The CDR3 covers 16 residues. Looked up from germline, CDR1 is LGHNA and CDR2 is YSLEER. J lost 2 bases, V lost 4 bases, and 7 bases had no gene match. For the CDR3, the DNA is TGCGCCAGCAGCCCTGGACAGGACAACACTAATGAAAAACTGTTTTTT. Residues: CASSPGQDNTNEKLFF.

Points on this clonotype: A read error may explain this, as a much larger clone is one base away. The CDR3 protein is CASSAHRETSYGYTF. Here the CDR3 DNA reads TGTGCCAGCAGCGCCCACAGAGAAACTAGCTATGGCTACACCTTC. The chain uses TRBV7-9 and TRBJ1-2; D remains unclear. With 5 bases removed from V and 4 bases from J, the gap between germline ends came to 17 bases. CDR3 length: 15 amino acids. Germline V gene sequence: CDR1 SEHNR, CDR2 FQNEAQ (reference sequence).

This clonotype was picked up a small number of times. This rearrangement joins TRBV24-1 to TRBJ2-7, with 9 bases fitting TRBD1. Germline V lookup: CDR1 KGHDR, CDR2 SFDVKD. There are 14 residues in the CDR3. The V and J ends lost 3 bases and 6 bases, in that order; junction bases with no gene match: 5. The chain's CDR3 is CATSDAGQGGEQYF. For the CDR3, the DNA is TGTGCCACCAGTGATGCGGGACAGGGTGGCGAGCAGTACTTC.

This rearrangement joins TRBV19 to TRBJ1-2; perhaps TRBD1 as D (5 bases). Germline CDR1 is LNHDA and CDR2 is SQIVND (reference sequence). Trimming pared 6 bases from V and 4 bases from J, leaving 15 bases between. The CDR3 is 14 residues long. CDR3 loop: CASRGRDGGYGYTF. The CDR3 DNA follows: TGTGCCAGTAGGGGCAGGGACGGAGGCTATGGCTACACCTTC.

This clonotype appeared many times. This rearrangement joins TRBV27 to TRBJ2-7; D may be TRBD1 or TRBD2 (5 bases each). This CDR3 has 13 residues. CDR1 MNHEY and CDR2 SMNVEV come from the germline V gene (reference sequence). Trimming took 10 bases from V and 6 from J, leaving 19 bases between them. The CDR3 sequence is CATRRDVISEQYF. The CDR3 DNA reads TGTGCCACTAGACGGGACGTGATAAGCGAGCAGTACTTC.

The J gene is TRBJ2-5, the V gene TRBV10-3; D remains unclear. The CDR3 loop spans 13 amino acids. V shed 5 bases and J shed 2 bases, with 9 bases lying between them. Germline CDR1 reads ENHRY; CDR2 reads SYGVKD. The CDR3 nucleotides are TGTGCCATCAGTCGGGCAGGACAAGAGACCCAGTACTTC. Translated: CAISRAGQETQYF.

J is TRBJ2-3 and V is TRBV12-3 or TRBV12-4; D may match TRBD1 or TRBD2 (5 bases each). V dropped 1 base and J dropped 5 bases, with 19 bases sitting between them. This CDR3 has 17 residues. The CDR3: CASSLEGLGSGKDTQYF. In DNA, the CDR3 is TGTGCCAGCAGTTTAGAGGGGCTGGGGAGTGGGAAAGATACGCAGTATTTT.

This clonotype turned up a few times. The V call is TRBV27, the J call TRBJ2-2; tentatively, D is TRBD1 (6 bases). The CDR3 has 14 residues. Germline values: CDR1 MNHEY, CDR2 SMNVEV (reference sequence). Trimming pared 9 bases from V and 4 bases from J, leaving 15 bases between. The CDR3 reads CASRPDRSTGELFF. DNA for the CDR3: TGTGCCAGTCGACCTGACAGGAGCACCGGGGAGCTGTTTTTT.

This clonotype was counted many times. The chain is built from TRBV28 and TRBJ2-1, with D maybe TRBD2 (6 bases). This CDR3 is 14 amino acids long. V lost 2 bases and J 10 bases, leaving 15 bases between the germline ends. CDR1 and CDR2 (germline): MDHEN, SYDVKM. The CDR3 DNA follows: TGTGCCAGCAGTTTAGTATACGGGGGTAAAGAGCAGTTCTTC. Protein sequence: CASSLVYGGKEQFF.

This clonotype appeared a few times. The chain uses TRBV27 and TRBJ2-7; TRBD2 aligns across 9 bases. This CDR3 has 19 residues. Germline V gene lookup returns CDR1 MNHEY and CDR2 SMNVEV (reference sequence). This CDR3 is CVTASGGGGRAKVSYEQYF. The DNA for the CDR3 is TGTGTCACCGCCTCGGGGGGCGGCGGGAGGGCCAAGGTCAGCTACGAGCAGTACTTC.

In this sample, this clonotype turned up many times. J is TRBJ2-7 and V is TRBV6-2 or TRBV6-3; D gene uncertain. CDR1 is MNHEY, CDR2 SVGEGT, per germline. V lost 0 bases to trimming and J lost 5 bases, with 11 bases between them. The CDR3 is made up of 14 amino acids. The DNA of the CDR3 is TGTGCCAGCAGTTACTCGAGGAGCTACGACGAGCAGTACTTC. The encoded protein is CASSYSRSYDEQYF.

This clonotype showed up many times. The chain carries TRBV7-2 and TRBJ2-7; D remains unclear. The CDR3 extends over 12 amino acids. The germline V gene has CDR1 SGHTA and CDR2 FQGNSA. V gave up 4 bases and J gave up 0 bases, with 4 bases separating them. The CDR3 spells CASSWDSYEQYF. The CDR3 nucleotides read TGTGCCAGCAGCTGGGACTCCTACGAGCAGTACTTC. The full variable domain, rest sourced from reference TRBV7-2 and TRBJ2-7, is GAGVSQSPSNKVTEKGKDVELRCDPISGHTALYWYRQSLGQGLEFLIYFQGNSAPDKSGLPSDRFSAERTGGSVSTLTIQRTQQEDSAVYLCASSWDSYEQYFGPGTRLTVT.

This clonotype was recorded at least ten times. The CDR3 loop reads CASSTTENNQPQHF. CDR3 nucleotides: TGTGCCAGCAGTACGACAGAGAACAATCAGCCCCAGCATTTT. The chain has TRBV6-2 or TRBV6-3 and TRBJ1-5, with TRBD1 as a possible D gene (5 bases). Germline V gives CDR1 MNHEY, CDR2 SVGEGT. V lost 5 bases to trimming and J lost 3 bases, with 11 bases between them. There are 14 residues in the CDR3.

In its sample, this clonotype was seen many times. The rearrangement joins TRBV20-1 to TRBJ2-5; TRBD1 is a possible D gene (6 bases). This CDR3 contains 16 residues. The germline V gene has CDR1 DFQATT and CDR2 SNEGSKA (reference sequence). V lost 3 bases and J lost 2, with 19 bases in between. The CDR3 sequence: CSARGPNWGRQETQYF. CDR3 bases: TGCAGTGCTAGGGGTCCTAATTGGGGGCGGCAAGAGACCCAGTACTTC.

Worth noting for this clonotype: At one of its ends the junction is not consistent with the germline gene, which may arise from a read error. This rearrangement joins TRBV5-5 to TRBJ1-2, with 7 positions matching TRBD1. The CDR3 has 14 residues. Germline CDR1 SGHKS, CDR2 YYEKEE (reference sequence). The CDR3 loop is CASGFLQGSDGYTF. The CDR3 coding sequence is TGTGCCAGCGGCTTCCTACAGGGGAGTGATGGCTACACCTTC. Full variable domain (remainder filled in from reference TRBV5-5 and TRBJ1-2): DAGVTQSPTHLIKTRGQQVTLRCSPISGHKSVSWYQQVLGQGPQFIFQYYEKEERGRGNFPDRFSARQFPNYSSELNVNALLLGDSALYLCASGFLQGSDGYTFGSGTRLTVV.

The chain employs TRBV27 and TRBJ2-1; 7 nucleotides match TRBD2. The trim removed 0 bases at V and 8 bases at J, leaving 19 bases unmatched. Germline V gene data show CDR1 as MNHEY and CDR2 as SMNVEV (reference sequence). This CDR3 is 19 amino acids long. The CDR3 DNA reads TGTGCCAGCAGTTTATCGGGGGGGTTTTCGGGGAGGGCCAACCATGAGCAGTTCTTC. Encoded protein: CASSLSGGFSGRANHEQFF.

The rearrangement links TRBV12-3 or TRBV12-4 to TRBJ2-3, with TRBD2 identical over 15 bases. The J segment lost 5 bases and the V segment lost 5 bases, leaving 5 bases of the junction unmatched. This CDR3 comprises 16 residues. CDR3 amino acids: CASSEWTSGRVDTQYF. CDR3 coding DNA: TGTGCCAGCAGTGAATGGACTAGCGGGAGGGTAGATACGCAGTATTTT.

This clonotype was observed at least ten times. V is TRBV20-1 and J is TRBJ2-5; D might be TRBD2 (6 bases). In germline, CDR1 is DFQATT, CDR2 SNEGSKA (reference sequence). V lost 0 bases, J lost 5 bases, and 13 bases lay in between. The CDR3 runs 14 residues. CDR3 region: CSARDGGSLETQYF. In DNA, the CDR3 is TGCAGTGCTAGAGATGGGGGGAGTTTGGAGACCCAGTACTTC.